The 26 T cell receptor beta chains below all came from one sample that was sequenced in a study of regulatory T cells. No antigen has been identified for these receptors. Broader study findings: Hydrophobic residues at CDR3 positions 6 and 7 were enriched in conventional CD4+ T cells of CD3G-deficient patients.

The primer mix had 52 TRBV and 13 TRBJ primers. Clones were read by immunoSEQ multiplex PCR, and TCRdb kept only the in-frame ones, dropping some. The repertoire holds roughly 30,000 clones, with 85% to 95% as singletons. The material sequenced was conventional CD4+ T cells sorted from blood. Receptor source: a person between 18 and 30 years old with CD3G deficiency.

The chain has TRBV30 and TRBJ2-3; possibly TRBD2 for D (6 bases). The V gene's germline CDR1 is GTSNPN and CDR2 SVGIG (reference sequence). This CDR3 contains 14 residues. Trimming took off 0 bases at V and 2 bases at J, with 9 bases between the two ends. The CDR3, as DNA: TGTGCCTGGAGTGTTGGGGGGACCACAGATACGCAGTATTTT. It translates to CAWSVGGTTDTQYF.

This clone was found once. The rearrangement joins TRBV28 to TRBJ2-1; TRBD2 matches 10 bases. The germline CDR1 and CDR2 sequences are MDHEN and SYDVKM. Unmatched junction bases numbered 6, after V lost 0 bases and J lost 7 bases. The CDR3 runs to 16 residues. The CDR3 sequence is CASSLWASGSRNEQFF. The CDR3 DNA reads as TGTGCCAGCAGTTTATGGGCTAGCGGGAGTAGGAATGAGCAGTTCTTC.

The V call is TRBV6-1, the J call TRBJ1-4; 10 nucleotides match TRBD1. Germline CDR1 reads MNHNS; CDR2 reads SASEGT. This CDR3 has 14 residues. V was pared by 4 bases and J by 9 bases, with 5 bases of the junction left unmatched. CDR3: CASSGPGQGKKLFF. The CDR3 DNA sequence: TGTGCCAGCAGTGGGCCGGGACAGGGGAAAAAACTGTTTTTT.

V gene TRBV5-1 combines with J gene TRBJ1-2; D is unresolved. The CDR3 has 13 amino acids. Germline CDR1 reads SGHRS; CDR2 reads YFSETQ. V dropped 4 bases and J dropped 6 bases, with 13 bases sitting between them. The CDR3 DNA follows: TGCGCCAGCAGCGTCCGGGGAGAAGATGGCTACACCTTC. This codes for CASSVRGEDGYTF.

This chain joins TRBV6-5 and TRBJ1-1; possibly TRBD1 for D (5 bases). Germline loops: CDR1 MNHEY, CDR2 SVGAGI. This CDR3 contains 15 residues. V lost 0 bases and J 0 bases, leaving 8 bases between the germline ends. CDR3 DNA: TGTGCCAGCAGTTACTCGCCAGGGATGAACACTGAAGCTTTCTTT. This translates into CASSYSPGMNTEAFF.

This rearrangement joins TRBV6-1 to TRBJ2-7, with 7 nucleotides matching TRBD2. CDR3 size: 14 residues. With 4 bases clipped from V and 0 bases from J, the junction kept 3 bases outside the gene matches. The germline gives CDR1 MNHNS, CDR2 SASEGT. The CDR3 bases are TGTGCCAGCAGTGTTCAGCGGGGCTCCTACGAGCAGTACTTC. Translated, it gives CASSVQRGSYEQYF.

The rearrangement links TRBV30 to TRBJ2-3; no clear D. The CDR3 is 11 amino acids. The germline V gene has CDR1 GTSNPN and CDR2 SVGIG (reference sequence). Trimming shortened V by 1 base and J by 5 bases, and 4 bases separated the two germline ends. The DNA of the CDR3 is TGTGCCTGGAGTGGAGGAGATACGCAGTATTTT. It encodes CAWSGGDTQYF.

J is TRBJ2-2 and V is TRBV11-2; TRBD2 is a possible D gene (5 bases). Germline V gene lookup returns CDR1 SGHAT and CDR2 FQNNGV. V lost 5 bases, J lost 4 bases, and 14 bases lay in between. The CDR3 runs to 15 residues. Written as DNA, the CDR3 is TGTGCCAGCAGCCCGGACTTTTTTTCCACCGGGGAGCTGTTTTTT. It is translated as CASSPDFFSTGELFF.

The chain has TRBV7-9 and TRBJ2-5, with D tentatively TRBD1 (6 bases). The V gene lost 1 base and the J gene lost 4 bases, with 10 bases spanning the gap. The CDR3 spans 14 residues. Per germline, CDR1 SEHNR and CDR2 FQNEAQ (reference sequence). CDR3 amino acids: CASSLEQGLETQYF. Here the CDR3 DNA reads TGTGCCAGCAGCTTAGAGCAGGGGTTAGAGACCCAGTACTTC.

This rearrangement joins TRBV5-1 to TRBJ1-2, with 8 positions matching TRBD1. The trim removed 6 bases at V and 7 bases at J, leaving 11 bases unmatched. The CDR3 covers 14 residues. Germline V gene sequence: CDR1 SGHRS, CDR2 YFSETQ. CDR3 coding DNA: TGCGCCAGCAACCCGGGACAGGAGCGCTCTGGCTACACCTTC. Residues: CASNPGQERSGYTF.

V gene TRBV28 combines with J gene TRBJ1-5; perhaps TRBD1 as D (6 bases). This CDR3 comprises 15 residues. V dropped 6 bases and J dropped 4 bases, with 16 bases sitting between them. Germline lookup yields CDR1 MDHEN and CDR2 SYDVKM. Here the CDR3 DNA reads TGTGCCAGCAGGGATAGGGGGGGCTCGAATCAGCCCCAGCATTTT. Its protein is CASRDRGGSNQPQHF.

The gene calls are TRBV7-8 and TRBJ2-5, with D unclear. Germline loops: CDR1 SGHVS, CDR2 FQNEAQ. The CDR3 loop spans 14 amino acids. V was clipped by 6 bases and J by 6 bases, with 17 bases between them. The CDR3 sequence is CASSVGLKSKTQYF. As DNA, the CDR3 is TGTGCCAGCAGTGTGGGCCTTAAATCAAAGACCCAGTACTTC.

The rearrangement uses TRBV2 and TRBJ2-4; the match to TRBD1 covers 10 bases. The germline gives CDR1 SNHLY, CDR2 FYNNEI. Unmatched junction bases numbered 10, after V lost 2 bases and J lost 6 bases. The CDR3 contains 17 residues. The CDR3 here is CASSERQGAGRGNIQYF. The CDR3 DNA follows: TGTGCCAGCAGTGAAAGACAGGGGGCCGGTAGGGGAAACATTCAGTACTTC.

The chain has TRBV10-2 and TRBJ1-2, with a weak D call TRBD1 (5 bases). The V end was cut by 5 bases, the J end by 2 bases, with 12 bases between. This CDR3 has 14 residues. Germline CDR1 reads WSHSY; CDR2 reads SAAADI. CDR3 nucleotides: TGCGCCAGCAGTCGGACACACTCAAACTATGGCTACACCTTC. It is translated as CASSRTHSNYGYTF.

This chain uses TRBV6-6 with TRBJ2-1; TRBD2 aligns across 7 bases. J was trimmed by 8 bases and V by 5 bases; bases with no gene match: 6. CDR3 size: 13 residues. Germline-derived CDR1 and CDR2 are MNHNY and SVGAGI (reference sequence). This CDR3 reads CASSMGGSDEQFF. CDR3 nucleotide sequence: TGTGCCAGCAGTATGGGGGGGAGTGATGAGCAGTTCTTC.

Written as DNA, the CDR3 is TGTGCCAGCAGTACTACGGTGGGGGGCTATGGCTACACCTTC. Amino acid sequence: CASSTTVGGYGYTF. The rearrangement uses TRBV28 and TRBJ1-2; a weak D match, TRBD1 (5 bases). V lost 5 bases and J 4 bases, leaving 14 bases between the germline ends. The CDR3 loop spans 14 amino acids. The germline CDR1 and CDR2 sequences are MDHEN and SYDVKM.

The chain recombines TRBV28 with TRBJ2-3, with D perhaps given as TRBD1 or TRBD2 (5 bases each). V gave up 3 bases and J gave up 8 bases, with 15 bases separating them. Germline CDR1 reads MDHEN; CDR2 reads SYDVKM. The CDR3 is 14 residues long. CDR3 DNA: TGTGCCAGCAGTTTGATAGGGGCAGGAGGTACGCAGTATTTT. Amino acid sequence: CASSLIGAGGTQYF. The full variable domain, in which reference TRBV28 and TRBJ2-3 provide the parts outside the CDR3, is DVKVTQSSRYLVKRTGEKVFLECVQDMDHENMFWYRQDPGLGLRLIYFSYDVKMKEKGDIPEGYSVSREKKERFSLILESASTNQTSMYLCASSLIGAGGTQYFGPGTRLTVL.

This chain links TRBV5-1 with TRBJ1-6; 9 bases map to TRBD1. The CDR3 is 15 amino acids. V lost 4 bases, J lost 9 bases, and 8 bases stayed unmatched. Germline CDR1 SGHRS, CDR2 YFSETQ. In DNA form, the CDR3 reads TGCGCCAGCAGCGAACGACAGGGGGAGGGTTCACCCCTCCACTTT. It translates to CASSERQGEGSPLHF.

V usage is TRBV20-1 and J usage is TRBJ2-1; D may be TRBD1 (5 bases). In germline, CDR1 is DFQATT, CDR2 SNEGSKA (reference sequence). The CDR3 has 10 residues. V gave up 5 bases and J gave up 9 bases, with 8 bases separating them. The CDR3 region is CSALQGEQFF. In nucleotides, the CDR3 is TGCAGTGCTCTTCAGGGTGAGCAGTTCTTC.

The rearrangement joins TRBV18 to TRBJ2-3; D may correspond to TRBD1 or TRBD2 (5 bases each). Trimming pared 1 base from V and 1 base from J, leaving 6 bases between. The CDR3 spans 14 residues. CDR1 is KGHSH and CDR2 is LQKENI in the germline V gene. CDR3 loop: CASSPQGRTDTQYF. In DNA, the CDR3 is TGTGCCAGCTCACCACAGGGACGCACAGATACGCAGTATTTT.

The rearrangement uses TRBV5-1 and TRBJ2-5; D possibly corresponds to TRBD2 (6 bases). The CDR3 contains 14 residues. Germline assignment: CDR1 SGHRS and CDR2 YFSETQ. V was shortened by 2 bases and J by 2 bases, with 10 bases between the two germline ends. The CDR3 reads CASSFRDSQETQYF. The CDR3 region has the DNA TGCGCCAGCAGCTTCCGGGACTCGCAAGAGACCCAGTACTTC. The variable domain in full, with the rest retrieved from reference TRBV5-1 and TRBJ2-5, is KAGVTQTPRYLIKTRGQQVTLSCSPISGHRSVSWYQQTPGQGLQFLFEYFSETQRNKGNFPGRFSGRQFSNSRSEMNVSTLELGDSALYLCASSFRDSQETQYFGPGTRLLVL.

The chain joins TRBV5-1 to TRBJ1-2; TRBD1 matches 8 bases. The CDR3 spans 15 residues. The germline V gene has CDR1 SGHRS and CDR2 YFSETQ. J gave up 4 bases and V 1 base, and 6 bases lay outside the gene matches. As DNA, the CDR3 is TGCGCCAGCAGCTTGAGTGCAGGGGGCACCTATGGCTACACCTTC. Residues: CASSLSAGGTYGYTF.

The J gene is TRBJ1-1, the V gene TRBV7-9; perhaps TRBD1 as D (6 bases). Germline V gives CDR1 SEHNR, CDR2 FQNEAQ (reference sequence). This CDR3 has 13 residues. The germline V and J ends were trimmed by 5 bases and 11 bases, with 18 bases remaining between them. The CDR3 nucleotides are TGTGCCAGCAGCCCTGGACAGTCCCGACGGGCTTTCTTT. It yields the protein CASSPGQSRRAFF. Together with reference TRBV7-9 and TRBJ1-1, the CDR3 gives the full variable domain: DTGVSQNPRHKITKRGQNVTFRCDPISEHNRLYWYRQTLGQGPEFLTYFQNEAQLEKSRLLSDRFSAERPKGSFSTLEIQRTEQGDSAMYLCASSPGQSRRAFFGQGTRLTVV.

This rearrangement joins TRBV5-1 to TRBJ2-1; a possible D gene is TRBD2 (5 bases). The CDR3 sequence is 12 residues long. Germline V gene sequence: CDR1 SGHRS, CDR2 YFSETQ. V was clipped by 4 bases and J by 5 bases, with 7 bases between them. The CDR3 region is CASSRLHNEQFF. The CDR3 DNA reads as TGCGCCAGCAGCCGACTACACAATGAGCAGTTCTTC.

The chain is built from TRBV11-2 and TRBJ2-1, with 16 bases that match TRBD2. Germline values: CDR1 SGHAT, CDR2 FQNNGV. This CDR3 spans 17 amino acids. The V segment lost 5 bases and the J segment 8 bases; nucleotides outside the gene matches: 9. As DNA, the CDR3 is TGTGCCAGCAGCCCACGCGGGACTAGCGGGGGGGTGTATGAGCAGTTCTTC. Translating gives CASSPRGTSGGVYEQFF.

V is TRBV18 and J is TRBJ2-3; TRBD2 aligns across 13 bases. Germline V gives CDR1 KGHSH, CDR2 LQKENI. J gave up 8 bases and V 3 bases, and 8 bases lay outside the gene matches. This CDR3 is built from 16 residues. In DNA form, the CDR3 reads TGTGCCAGCTCACCGTCACTAGCGGGAGGGCCAGGTACGCAGTATTTT. This gives the protein CASSPSLAGGPGTQYF.